The 28 T cell receptor beta chains in this list originate from one sample, sequenced in a study of OX40 agonist ivuxolimab in advanced cancers. Some clones are missing from TCRdb's copy, which holds only in-frame ones; the method was immunoSEQ multiplex PCR. The table lists 80,000 to 100,000 clones, under 95% of them singletons. Sequencing was performed on CD4+ or CD8+ T cells sorted from blood, taken in a trial of the OX40 agonist ivuxolimab. These receptors originate from an adult with an advanced solid tumor such as melanoma, head and neck, liver or kidney cancer.

A single count supports this clone. The V gene is TRBV7-2, the J gene TRBJ2-1; TRBD2 aligns across 7 bases. The CDR3 has 11 residues. The V segment lost 4 bases and the J segment 15 bases; nucleotides outside the gene matches: 6. CDR1 and CDR2 (germline): SGHTA, FQGNSA. The CDR3 bases are TGTGCCAGCAGCTATAAAAAGCGGGGGTTCTTC. Protein product: CASSYKKRGFF.

J is TRBJ1-5 and V is TRBV6-1, with D hard to call. Looked up from germline, CDR1 is MNHNS and CDR2 is SASEGT. V was clipped by 2 bases and J by 7 bases, with 9 bases between them. CDR3 size: 13 residues. The CDR3 sequence: CASSELTGQPQHF. The DNA of the CDR3 is TGTGCCAGCAGTGAATTAACGGGCCAGCCCCAGCATTTT.

V usage is TRBV5-4 and J usage is TRBJ2-7; D is undetermined. The CDR3 is 13 amino acids. Germline V gene sequence: CDR1 SGHNT, CDR2 YYREEE (reference sequence). With 4 bases removed from V and 5 bases from J, the gap between germline ends came to 13 bases. This CDR3 is CASSPSRMDEQYF. CDR3 bases: TGTGCCAGCAGCCCGTCCCGGATGGACGAGCAGTACTTC.

This chain connects TRBV18 to TRBJ1-3, with D possibly TRBD1 on 5 matching bases. CDR3 length: 18 amino acids. Trimming shortened V by 3 bases and J by 0 bases, and 18 bases separated the two germline ends. Looked up from germline, CDR1 is KGHSH and CDR2 is LQKENI. The CDR3: CASSPVSPGLPSGNTIYF. The DNA for the CDR3 is TGTGCCAGCTCACCCGTCTCCCCGGGACTGCCCTCTGGAAACACCATATATTTT.

This chain connects TRBV7-9 to TRBJ2-1, with D perhaps TRBD1 (5 bases). The length of the CDR3 is 14 residues. The germline V gene has CDR1 SEHNR and CDR2 FQNEAQ (reference sequence). With 1 base removed from V and 6 bases from J, the gap between germline ends came to 10 bases. The CDR3 loop is CASSLEGRSNEQFF. The CDR3 nucleotides read TGTGCCAGCAGCTTAGAGGGGCGAAGCAATGAGCAGTTCTTC.

The V call is TRBV11-3, the J call TRBJ2-3; D is undetermined. CDR3 length: 13 amino acids. Per germline, CDR1 SGHNT and CDR2 YENEEA. V lost 1 base and J lost 0, with 2 bases in between. The CDR3 loop is CASSLGSTDTQYF. CDR3 DNA sequence: TGTGCCAGCAGCTTAGGCAGCACAGATACGCAGTATTTT.

The chain has TRBV2 and TRBJ2-3; tentatively, D is TRBD2 (7 bases). Trimming pared 0 bases from V and 4 bases from J, leaving 11 bases between. Per the germline V gene, CDR1 is SNHLY and CDR2 is FYNNEI. The CDR3 contains 15 residues. Here the CDR3 reads CASSEAGGPADTQYF. The CDR3 DNA is TGTGCCAGCAGTGAAGCGGGGGGGCCTGCAGATACGCAGTATTTT.

The V gene is TRBV18, the J gene TRBJ2-7; tentative D call: TRBD1 (6 bases). The CDR3 runs to 17 residues. Germline CDR1 is KGHSH and CDR2 is LQKENI. Between the trimmed V and J ends, which lost 1 base and 4 bases, there was a span of 20 bases. CDR3: CASSPLRTANMVYEQYF. The CDR3 DNA reads as TGTGCCAGCTCACCACTAAGGACAGCCAACATGGTATACGAGCAGTACTTC.

This clone appeared once. This chain joins TRBV30 and TRBJ2-1; D gene uncertain. The CDR3 spans 12 residues. Germline V gives CDR1 GTSNPN, CDR2 SVGIG (reference sequence). V lost 4 bases and J 6 bases, leaving 10 bases between the germline ends. CDR3 residues: CAWNQDSNEQFF. The CDR3 coding sequence is TGTGCCTGGAACCAAGACTCCAATGAGCAGTTCTTC.

In DNA form, the CDR3 reads TGTGCCAGCTCACCGCGGGAGGGGGGGGCCTACGAGCAGTACTTC. Its translation: CASSPREGGAYEQYF. This chain links TRBV18 with TRBJ2-7, with TRBD2 matching 9 bases. Trimming took 3 bases from V and 2 from J; bases not matched to a gene: 5. Germline assignment: CDR1 KGHSH and CDR2 LQKENI. CDR3 length: 15 amino acids.

The chain is built from TRBV6-1 and TRBJ1-2, with 11 bases that match TRBD1. V lost 10 bases, J lost 8 bases, and 15 bases stayed unmatched. The CDR3 totals 15 residues. Germline CDR1 reads MNHNS; CDR2 reads SASEGT. CDR3 loop: CATSPSGQGAQGYTF. In DNA form, the CDR3 reads TGTGCCACTTCGCCCTCCGGACAGGGGGCGCAGGGCTACACCTTC.

The chain uses TRBV7-2 and TRBJ2-1, with 9 bases that match TRBD2. V shed 1 base and J 3 bases; nucleotides not matched to a gene: 1. Germline V lookup: CDR1 SGHTA, CDR2 FQGNSA. CDR3 length: 15 residues. CDR3 DNA sequence: TGTGCCAGCAGCTTAGATAGCGGGGGCTACAATGAGCAGTTCTTC. Its translation: CASSLDSGGYNEQFF. Full variable domain (missing parts from reference TRBV7-2 and TRBJ2-1): GAGVSQSPSNKVTEKGKDVELRCDPISGHTALYWYRQSLGQGLEFLIYFQGNSAPDKSGLPSDRFSAERTGGSVSTLTIQRTQQEDSAVYLCASSLDSGGYNEQFFGPGTRLTVL.

The chain employs TRBV6-6 and TRBJ2-5; 9 nucleotides match TRBD1. V lost 6 bases, J lost 2 bases, and 4 bases stayed unmatched. This CDR3 is 14 amino acids long. Germline V lookup: CDR1 MNHNY, CDR2 SVGAGI (reference sequence). The CDR3 nucleotides read TGTGCCAGCAGGGGGACAGGGAAACAAGAGACCCAGTACTTC. Residues: CASRGTGKQETQYF.

The V gene is TRBV5-1, the J gene TRBJ1-4, with 8 nucleotides matching TRBD1. From germline, CDR1 is SGHRS and CDR2 YFSETQ. V lost 4 bases and J lost 2; bases outside the gene matches: 7. This CDR3 region has 16 residues. The chain's CDR3 is CASSVQGATTNEKLFF. CDR3 coding DNA: TGCGCCAGCAGCGTCCAGGGGGCGACGACTAATGAAAAACTGTTTTTT.

J is TRBJ2-2 and V is TRBV7-2; 13 bases match TRBD2. The germline V gene has CDR1 SGHTA and CDR2 FQGNSA. The CDR3 consists of 18 residues. The V and J ends lost 3 bases and 6 bases, in that order; junction bases with no gene match: 10. The CDR3 reads CASSLGLAGSGRAGELFF. DNA of the CDR3: TGTGCCAGCAGCTTGGGACTAGCGGGGAGTGGAAGGGCCGGGGAGCTGTTTTTT.

This chain joins TRBV19 and TRBJ2-5; 9 bases agree with TRBD2. CDR3 length: 14 residues. Germline values: CDR1 LNHDA, CDR2 SQIVND (reference sequence). Trimming took 1 base from V and 5 from J; bases not matched to a gene: 2. Here the CDR3 reads CASSIGGGEETQYF. CDR3 bases: TGTGCCAGTAGTATAGGCGGGGGGGAGGAGACCCAGTACTTC. Looking up the rest from reference TRBV19 and TRBJ2-5 gives the full variable domain: DGGITQSPKYLFRKEGQNVTLSCEQNLNHDAMYWYRQDPGQGLRLIYYSQIVNDFQKGDIAEGYSVSREKKESFPLTVTSAQKNPTAFYLCASSIGGGEETQYFGPGTRLLVL.

The chain links TRBV6-5 to TRBJ2-7, with D unclear. This CDR3 spans 13 amino acids. Germline V gene sequence: CDR1 MNHEY, CDR2 SVGAGI. Deletions cut 6 bases from V and 0 bases from J, with 9 bases between. The CDR3 loop reads CASRKAASYEQYF. Here the CDR3 DNA reads TGTGCCAGCAGGAAAGCCGCCTCCTACGAGCAGTACTTC.

The V gene is TRBV5-1, the J gene TRBJ2-1; 7 bases line up with TRBD1. The CDR3 totals 15 residues. V lost 0 bases and J lost 4; bases outside the gene matches: 4. CDR1 and CDR2 from the germline V gene are SGHRS and YFSETQ. The CDR3 nucleotides are TGCGCCAGCAGCTTGGCCGGGACAGTATACAATGAGCAGTTCTTC. Protein product: CASSLAGTVYNEQFF.

For this clone: An end of the junction differs from the germline gene, which may be a read error. The chain employs TRBV30 and TRBJ2-7; 13 bases match TRBD2. CDR3 size: 13 residues. Germline V lookup: CDR1 GTSNPN, CDR2 SVGIG (reference sequence). The CDR3 DNA follows: TGTGCCTGGGGAAACAGACTAGCGGGAGGCCTCCGCTTC. Translating gives CAWGNRLAGGLRF.

In the case of this clone: Distinct nucleotide sequences in the sample also encode this CDR3. V usage is TRBV30 and J usage is TRBJ1-3; the D is unclear. This CDR3 is 11 amino acids long. With 3 bases removed from V and 0 bases from J, the gap between germline ends came to 0 bases. Germline lookup yields CDR1 GTSNPN and CDR2 SVGIG (reference sequence). The CDR3 DNA is TGTGCCTGGAGCTCTGGAAACACCATATATTTT. Its protein product is CAWSSGNTIYF.

The chain joins TRBV5-1 to TRBJ1-1; possibly TRBD1 for D (6 bases). Trimming took off 4 bases at V and 3 bases at J, with 16 bases between the two ends. This CDR3 spans 15 amino acids. Germline assignment: CDR1 SGHRS and CDR2 YFSETQ. The CDR3 nucleotides read TGCGCCAGCAGCCTACAGGGAGCGGACTACACTGAAGCTTTCTTT. The encoded protein is CASSLQGADYTEAFF.

The chain has TRBV6-5 and TRBJ1-1, with a tentative D call TRBD1 (6 bases). The CDR3 contains 14 residues. Germline V gene lookup returns CDR1 MNHEY and CDR2 SVGAGI. V dropped 6 bases and J dropped 0 bases, with 11 bases sitting between them. The CDR3 loop is CASRGGQVNTEAFF. CDR3 in DNA: TGTGCCAGCAGAGGGGGACAAGTGAACACTGAAGCTTTCTTT.

The chain carries TRBV6-5 and TRBJ2-5, with unresolved D. V shed 0 bases and J shed 2 bases, with 7 bases lying between them. The germline gives CDR1 MNHEY, CDR2 SVGAGI. CDR3 size: 14 residues. The CDR3 reads CASSYSYPQETQYF. In DNA form, the CDR3 reads TGTGCCAGCAGTTACTCTTACCCACAAGAGACCCAGTACTTC.

CDR3 bases: TGTGCCAGCTCACCACTCAGTTCGTGGCGGGAGGGCCAACCTACGCAGTATTTT. This sequence encodes CASSPLSSWREGQPTQYF. The V gene is TRBV18, the J gene TRBJ2-3; 9 bases are a match to TRBD2. This CDR3 region has 18 residues. Unmatched junction bases numbered 16, after V lost 1 base and J lost 8 bases. Germline V CDR1 and CDR2: KGHSH, LQKENI.

The CDR3 reads CASRRLDGAYEQYF. The CDR3 region has the DNA TGTGCCAGCAGGCGGCTCGACGGCGCATACGAGCAGTACTTC. The chain is built from TRBV6-5 and TRBJ2-7, with D unclear. The V gene lost 6 bases and the J gene lost 4 bases, with 16 bases spanning the gap. The CDR3 loop spans 14 amino acids. Looked up from germline, CDR1 is MNHEY and CDR2 is SVGAGI.

The CDR3 region has the DNA TGCGCCAGCAGCCCCCTAGCGGGGCCTACCTACGAGCAGTACTTC. Its translation is CASSPLAGPTYEQYF. The gene calls are TRBV5-1 and TRBJ2-7; 9 positions agree with TRBD2. This CDR3 comprises 15 residues. Germline V gene sequence: CDR1 SGHRS, CDR2 YFSETQ. With V trimmed by 4 bases and J by 2 bases, 7 bases remained unmatched.

V and J are TRBV5-8 and TRBJ1-4, with 7 bases matching TRBD1. Looked up from germline, CDR1 is SGHTS and CDR2 is YDEGEE. This CDR3 comprises 15 residues. J lost 2 bases, V lost 4 bases, and 5 bases had no gene match. This chain's CDR3 is CASSPDRATNEKLFF. CDR3 coding DNA: TGTGCCAGCAGCCCAGACAGGGCGACTAATGAAAAACTGTTTTTT.

The J gene is TRBJ1-1, the V gene TRBV19; tentatively, D is TRBD1 (6 bases). The V end lost 7 bases, the J end lost 5 bases, and 17 bases lay between the germline ends. The germline gives CDR1 LNHDA, CDR2 SQIVND (reference sequence). This CDR3 is 14 amino acids long. The CDR3 region has the DNA TGTGCCAGTATAGCACAGGGTGGTAAAACTGAAGCTTTCTTT. Translated: CASIAQGGKTEAFF.